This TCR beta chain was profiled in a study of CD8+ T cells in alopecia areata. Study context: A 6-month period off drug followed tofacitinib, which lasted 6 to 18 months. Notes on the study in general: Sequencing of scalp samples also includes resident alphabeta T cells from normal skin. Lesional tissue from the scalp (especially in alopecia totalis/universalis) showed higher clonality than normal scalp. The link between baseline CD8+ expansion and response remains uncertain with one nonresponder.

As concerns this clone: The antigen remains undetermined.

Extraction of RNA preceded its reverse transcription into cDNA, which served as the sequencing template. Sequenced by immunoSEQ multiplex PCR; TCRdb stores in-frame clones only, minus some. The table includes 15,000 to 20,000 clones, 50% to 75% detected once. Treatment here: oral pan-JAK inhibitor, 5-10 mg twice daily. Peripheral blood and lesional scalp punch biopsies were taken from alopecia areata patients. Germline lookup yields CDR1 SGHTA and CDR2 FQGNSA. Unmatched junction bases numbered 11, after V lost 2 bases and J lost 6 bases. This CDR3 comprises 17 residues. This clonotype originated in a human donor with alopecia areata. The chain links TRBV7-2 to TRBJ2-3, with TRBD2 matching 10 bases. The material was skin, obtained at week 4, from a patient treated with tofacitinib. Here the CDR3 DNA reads TGTGCCAGCAGCTTACTTCGAAGCGGGGGGGAATACGATACGCAGTATTTT. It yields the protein CASSLLRSGGEYDTQYF.